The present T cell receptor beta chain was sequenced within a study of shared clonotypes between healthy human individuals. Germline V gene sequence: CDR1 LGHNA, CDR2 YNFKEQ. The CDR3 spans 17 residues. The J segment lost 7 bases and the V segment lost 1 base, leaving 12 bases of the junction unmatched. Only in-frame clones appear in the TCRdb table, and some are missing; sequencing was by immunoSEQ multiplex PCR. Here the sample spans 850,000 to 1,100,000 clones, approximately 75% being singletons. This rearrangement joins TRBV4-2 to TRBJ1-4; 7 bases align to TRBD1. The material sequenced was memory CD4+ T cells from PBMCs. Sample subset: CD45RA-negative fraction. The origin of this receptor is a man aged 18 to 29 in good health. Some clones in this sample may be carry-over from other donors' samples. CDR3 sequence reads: CASSQVGPGQWGEKLFF. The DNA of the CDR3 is TGTGCCAGCAGCCAAGTAGGCCCGGGACAGTGGGGTGAAAAACTGTTTTTT.